This TCR beta chain was documented in a study of T cells after yellow fever vaccination. Study-level points and caveats: By day 5 rather than day 15, the secondary response had peaked, though it was weaker. At around 96% for CD4 and roughly 87% for CD8, most primary-vaccination clones showed up again after the booster. Within FACS-sorted repertoires, abundant clonotypes contaminating from the bulk population could be present.

This clonotype was seen repeatedly, ten times or more. Its antigen remains unidentified. It was through 5'RACE template switching that TCR cDNA was made, with a universal primer site and UMIs added. MiXCR, applied by TCRdb to the 5' RACE reads, yields one record per CDR3 protein. The sample consists of about 400,000 distinct CDR3 sequences, around 10% of them appearing once. V was clipped by 6 bases and J by 7 bases, with 15 bases between them. The CDR3 contains 14 residues. The receptor was isolated from a young man who received the YFV17D yellow fever vaccine. The source material was PBMCs, sampled on the day of the first yellow fever vaccination. This chain connects TRBV12-3 or TRBV12-4 to TRBJ2-2, with D possibly being TRBD1 (6 bases). The CDR3 DNA follows: TGTGCCAGCAGCTTCCAGGGGTATGGCGGGGAGCTGTTTTTT. Residues: CASSFQGYGGELFF.